The next 31 T cell receptor beta chains were all read from a single sample in a study of blood T cell repertoires in COVID-19. Generated by immunoSEQ multiplex PCR, the TCRdb table keeps only in-frame clones and is missing some. The sample records approximately 160,000 clones, roughly four fifths being singletons. Material: peripheral blood. These receptors all come from a human donor in a cohort sampled during active COVID-19.

The gene calls are TRBV29-1 and TRBJ1-2, with TRBD1 matching 8 bases. The CDR3 consists of 15 residues. Per germline, CDR1 SQVTM and CDR2 ANQGSEA. Trimming removed 1 base from V and 8 bases from J; junction bases left unmatched: 12. The CDR3 region is CSVEAGQGASAGYTF. The CDR3 nucleotides read TGCAGCGTTGAAGCAGGGCAGGGGGCGTCGGCCGGCTACACCTTC.

The J gene is TRBJ1-2, the V gene TRBV18; possible D gene TRBD1, 5 bases. The V end was cut by 6 bases, the J end by 7 bases, with 21 bases between. Germline assignment: CDR1 KGHSH and CDR2 LQKENI. The CDR3 covers 15 residues. The DNA for the CDR3 is TGTGCCAGCTCGCAATACGGGACGGGGGAGTCTGGCTACACCTTC. Amino acid sequence: CASSQYGTGESGYTF.

The CDR3 DNA is TGTGCCAGCAGCTTAAGAGGGGGCGTAAGTCCCAATGAGCAGTTCTTC. Translation: CASSLRGGVSPNEQFF. This chain uses TRBV11-3 with TRBJ2-1; 7 positions match TRBD1. With V trimmed by 2 bases and J by 6 bases, 10 bases remained unmatched. The V gene's germline CDR1 is SGHNT and CDR2 YENEEA. This CDR3 has 16 residues.

This clone has ten or more counts. The chain employs TRBV10-1 and TRBJ1-1, with D possibly TRBD1 on 5 matching bases. This CDR3 has 13 amino acids. V was clipped by 7 bases and J by 1 base, with 10 bases between them. Germline V gene data show CDR1 as WNHNN and CDR2 as SYGVQD (reference sequence). The CDR3 sequence is CASKARENTEAFF. In nucleotides, the CDR3 is TGCGCCAGCAAGGCCAGGGAGAACACTGAAGCTTTCTTT.

The chain carries TRBV14 and TRBJ1-5, with D tentatively TRBD1 (5 bases). Germline lookup yields CDR1 SGHDN and CDR2 FVKESK. This CDR3 comprises 14 residues. The V and J ends lost 4 bases and 4 bases respectively, with 11 bases between them. As DNA, the CDR3 is TGTGCCAGCAGCCGGCGGGGGGGAAATCAGCCCCAGCATTTT. Translating gives CASSRRGGNQPQHF.

On this clone: The junction departs from the called germline gene at one end, perhaps through a read error. V gene TRBV7-7 combines with J gene TRBJ2-7; 7 nucleotides match TRBD2. The CDR3 has 13 amino acids. In germline, CDR1 is SSHAT, CDR2 FNYEAQ (reference sequence). CDR3 sequence: CASSAGVFYEQYF. The CDR3 DNA follows: TGTGCTAGCAGCGCGGGGGTTTTCTACGAGCAGTACTTC.

The V call is TRBV7-6, the J call TRBJ2-5; TRBD2 aligns across 8 bases. The CDR3 consists of 12 residues. Germline trimming cut 11 bases from V and 5 bases from J; bases unmatched to any gene: 7. Germline CDR1 SGHVS, CDR2 FNYEAQ. CDR3 nucleotide sequence: TGTGCCGGCGGGGGGCCCCGGGAGACCCAGTACTTC. Translation gives CAGGGPRETQYF.

The rearrangement uses TRBV6-2 or TRBV6-3 and TRBJ2-1; TRBD1 matches 10 bases. The CDR3 runs to 16 residues. The germline CDR1 and CDR2 sequences are MNHEY and SVGEGT. V lost 5 bases, J lost 0 bases, and 4 bases stayed unmatched. The CDR3 sequence: CASSKRTGGSYNEQFF. The CDR3 DNA is TGTGCCAGCAGTAAAAGGACAGGGGGCTCCTACAATGAGCAGTTCTTC.

This clone was counted a single time. A read error may produce the germline difference seen at one junction end. V gene TRBV27 combines with J gene TRBJ1-2, with D possibly TRBD1 on 5 matching bases. Germline V gene lookup returns CDR1 MNHEY and CDR2 SMNVEV (reference sequence). This CDR3 has 17 amino acids. The CDR3 region has the DNA TGTGCCAGCCGTTTTGGGGGGGTGACGAATGCTAACTATGGCTACACCTTC. Protein sequence: CASRFGGVTNANYGYTF.

This clone was observed a handful of times. The J gene is TRBJ2-1, the V gene TRBV7-9; D is perhaps TRBD1 (5 bases). Per germline, CDR1 SEHNR and CDR2 FQNEAQ (reference sequence). The CDR3 is 15 amino acids. V was trimmed by 3 bases and J by 2 bases, leaving 11 bases between them. This chain's CDR3 is CASSLVGRAYNEQFF. CDR3 DNA sequence: TGTGCCAGCAGCTTGGTCGGCAGGGCCTACAATGAGCAGTTCTTC.

The gene calls are TRBV6-5 and TRBJ1-6; D uncertain. The V and J ends lost 7 bases and 6 bases respectively, with 10 bases between them. CDR1 MNHEY and CDR2 SVGAGI come from the germline V gene. The CDR3 totals 13 residues. CDR3 DNA sequence: TGTGCCAGCACGGCCAGGCCTAATTCACCCCTCCACTTT. Its protein product is CASTARPNSPLHF.

The chain recombines TRBV14 with TRBJ2-1; TRBD2 might be the D (6 bases). In germline, CDR1 is SGHDN, CDR2 FVKESK. The V end lost 4 bases, the J end lost 8 bases, and 27 bases lay between the germline ends. There are 18 residues in the CDR3. CDR3: CASSPVRGLAGTGDEQFF. The DNA of the CDR3 is TGTGCCAGCAGCCCCGTCAGAGGTCTCGCGGGAACTGGAGATGAGCAGTTCTTC.

The chain has TRBV7-2 and TRBJ2-1; D might be TRBD2 (5 bases). V was shortened by 0 bases and J by 4 bases, with 10 bases between the two germline ends. The CDR3 is 15 amino acids. Germline assignment: CDR1 SGHTA and CDR2 FQGNSA. CDR3 protein: CASSLAGSQYNEQFF. CDR3 sequence (DNA): TGTGCCAGCAGCTTAGCGGGGAGTCAGTACAATGAGCAGTTCTTC. Variable domain in full (rest from reference TRBV7-2 and TRBJ2-1): GAGVSQSPSNKVTEKGKDVELRCDPISGHTALYWYRQSLGQGLEFLIYFQGNSAPDKSGLPSDRFSAERTGGSVSTLTIQRTQQEDSAVYLCASSLAGSQYNEQFFGPGTRLTVL.

This clone was seen a few times. This chain links TRBV11-2 with TRBJ2-1; 13 nucleotides line up with TRBD2. After removal of 1 base from V and 0 bases from J, the junction contained 3 bases not matched to a gene. Germline V gene data show CDR1 as SGHAT and CDR2 as FQNNGV. The CDR3 extends over 18 amino acids. The CDR3, as DNA: TGTGCCAGCAGCTTAGCCCGGACTAGCGGGAGCTCCTACAATGAGCAGTTCTTC. This sequence encodes CASSLARTSGSSYNEQFF.

The rearrangement links TRBV27 to TRBJ1-5; possibly TRBD1 for D (6 bases). The V gene's germline CDR1 is MNHEY and CDR2 SMNVEV (reference sequence). V lost 8 bases and J lost 7, with 18 bases in between. CDR3 size: 14 residues. CDR3 in amino acids: CASSPRGGGQPQHF. CDR3 sequence (DNA): TGTGCCAGCTCTCCGAGGGGGGGTGGGCAGCCCCAGCATTTT.

The chain uses TRBV3-1 (or the pseudogene TRBV3-2) and TRBJ1-1, with unresolved D. Germline V gene sequence: CDR1 LGHDT, CDR2 YNNKEL (reference sequence). V was shortened by 2 bases and J by 1 base, with 5 bases between the two germline ends. CDR3 length: 13 amino acids. Here the CDR3 reads CASSQKRNTEAFF. In nucleotides, the CDR3 is TGTGCCAGCAGCCAAAAGAGGAACACTGAAGCTTTCTTT.

The chain uses TRBV3-1 (or the pseudogene TRBV3-2) and TRBJ1-5; D unresolved. Germline-derived CDR1 and CDR2 are LGHDT and YNNKEL (reference sequence). V dropped 6 bases and J dropped 4 bases, with 10 bases sitting between them. The CDR3 is 13 residues long. The CDR3 sequence is CASSPAKNQPQHF. The CDR3 DNA reads TGTGCCAGCAGTCCCGCGAAGAATCAGCCCCAGCATTTT.

The gene calls are TRBV9 and TRBJ1-2; 8 nucleotides match TRBD1. The J segment lost 7 bases and the V segment lost 3 bases, leaving 5 bases of the junction unmatched. CDR1 SGDLS and CDR2 YYNGEE come from the germline V gene. The CDR3 extends over 13 amino acids. In DNA, the CDR3 is TGTGCCAGCAGCGCGCAGGGGGCTGGTGGCTACACCTTC. It codes for CASSAQGAGGYTF.

This chain joins TRBV7-9 and TRBJ2-4; no firm D call. Germline V gene lookup returns CDR1 SEHNR and CDR2 FQNEAQ (reference sequence). V was shortened by 4 bases and J by 9 bases, with 19 bases between the two germline ends. The CDR3 is made up of 15 amino acids. The CDR3 loop reads CASSSTGGLSGIQYF. The CDR3 DNA is TGTGCCAGCAGCTCCACTGGTGGTCTTTCAGGCATTCAGTACTTC.

The CDR3 here is CASSDQQGDIGNTIYF. CDR3 nucleotide sequence: TGTGCCAGCAGCGATCAGCAGGGGGATATTGGAAACACCATATATTTT. The rearrangement uses TRBV9 and TRBJ1-3; 7 nucleotides agree with TRBD1. The V gene end was trimmed by 3 bases and the J gene end by 3 bases; junction bases not matched to a gene: 9. The CDR3 extends over 16 amino acids. Germline CDR1 SGDLS, CDR2 YYNGEE.

The gene calls are TRBV5-1 and TRBJ2-7; 7 bases are shared with TRBD1. From germline, CDR1 is SGHRS and CDR2 YFSETQ. Losses at the gene ends were 1 base for V and 4 bases for J; bases not matched to a gene: 5. CDR3 length: 14 residues. CDR3 loop: CASSLLTGDYEQYF. Written as DNA, the CDR3 is TGCGCCAGCAGCTTGCTAACAGGGGATTACGAGCAGTACTTC.

This clone was seen a single time. CDR3 protein: CASSWDSPYNQPQHF. The CDR3 DNA is TGTGCCAGCAGCTGGGACAGCCCGTACAATCAGCCCCAGCATTTT. The chain has TRBV7-2 and TRBJ1-5; 7 nucleotides agree with TRBD1. Germline V CDR1 and CDR2: SGHTA, FQGNSA. Unmatched junction bases numbered 6, after V lost 4 bases and J lost 3 bases. The CDR3 covers 15 residues.

This clone was counted a few times. The chain joins TRBV6-1 to TRBJ1-5; no clear D gene. CDR3 length: 15 amino acids. V was shortened by 1 base and J by 0 bases, with 7 bases between the two germline ends. The germline V gene encodes CDR1 MNHNS and CDR2 SASEGT. This CDR3 is CASSEEAVSNQPQHF. The CDR3 DNA is TGTGCCAGCAGTGAAGAGGCGGTTAGCAATCAGCCCCAGCATTTT.

The rearrangement links TRBV7-8 to TRBJ1-2; a weak D match, TRBD1 (5 bases). The CDR3 contains 15 residues. V was cut by 2 bases and J by 1 base, with 11 bases left in between. Germline assignment: CDR1 SGHVS and CDR2 FQNEAQ. The CDR3 bases are TGTGCCAGCAGCTTATTGACAGCCCATAACTATGGCTACACCTTC. Its protein product is CASSLLTAHNYGYTF.

The rearrangement joins TRBV7-9 to TRBJ2-7; no reliable D call. Trimming shortened V by 0 bases and J by 1 base, and 7 bases separated the two germline ends. CDR1 and CDR2 (germline): SEHNR, FQNEAQ (reference sequence). The CDR3 extends over 14 amino acids. CDR3: CASSLALASYEQYF. DNA of the CDR3: TGTGCCAGCAGCTTAGCCTTGGCATCCTACGAGCAGTACTTC.

The chain combines TRBV30 with TRBJ1-5; the match to TRBD1 covers 9 bases. Germline assignment: CDR1 GTSNPN and CDR2 SVGIG (reference sequence). The trim removed 0 bases at V and 9 bases at J, leaving 9 bases unmatched. CDR3 length equals 15 residues. In nucleotides, the CDR3 is TGTGCCTGGAGTGTACAAGGGACAGGGCTGGGGCCCCAGCATTTT. It translates to CAWSVQGTGLGPQHF.

The gene calls are TRBV18 and TRBJ1-1; 8 nucleotides agree with TRBD1. Looked up from germline, CDR1 is KGHSH and CDR2 is LQKENI. The junction had 16 bases not matched to a gene; V was cut back by 1 base and J by 6 bases. There are 18 residues in the CDR3. DNA for the CDR3: TGTGCCAGCTCACCACGGCAGGGGGCGCTGGGTTTTCTCGCTGAAGCTTTCTTT. This sequence encodes CASSPRQGALGFLAEAFF. Looking up the rest from reference TRBV18 and TRBJ1-1 gives the full variable domain: NAGVMQNPRHLVRRRGQEARLRCSPMKGHSHVYWYRQLPEEGLKFMVYLQKENIIDESGMPKERFSAEFPKEGPSILRIQQVVRGDSAAYFCASSPRQGALGFLAEAFFGQGTRLTVV.

This clone was seen ten or more times. The chain links TRBV30 to TRBJ1-2, with 8 positions matching TRBD1. Per germline, CDR1 GTSNPN and CDR2 SVGIG (reference sequence). The CDR3 spans 13 residues. The junction had 4 bases not matched to a gene; V was cut back by 1 base and J by 6 bases. The CDR3 bases are TGTGCCTGGAGTGGGACAGGGAGCGATGGCTACACCTTC. Its translation is CAWSGTGSDGYTF.

The J gene is TRBJ1-5, the V gene TRBV19; D not resolved. Trimming pared 9 bases from V and 5 bases from J, leaving 8 bases between. CDR3 length: 11 amino acids. Per germline, CDR1 LNHDA and CDR2 SQIVND (reference sequence). CDR3 in amino acids: CASHTYQPQHF. As DNA, the CDR3 is TGTGCCAGCCACACCTATCAGCCCCAGCATTTT. The full variable domain, with the rest looked up from reference TRBV19 and TRBJ1-5, is DGGITQSPKYLFRKEGQNVTLSCEQNLNHDAMYWYRQDPGQGLRLIYYSQIVNDFQKGDIAEGYSVSREKKESFPLTVTSAQKNPTAFYLCASHTYQPQHFGDGTRLSIL.

This clone was seen a few times. Other nucleotide sequences in the sample specify the same CDR3. V and J are TRBV18 and TRBJ1-1, with D perhaps matching TRBD1 (5 bases). CDR1 KGHSH and CDR2 LQKENI come from the germline V gene. Between the trimmed V and J ends, which lost 5 bases and 5 bases, there was a span of 9 bases. The length of the CDR3 is 12 residues. For the CDR3, the DNA is TGTGCCAGCTCAACCGGGGGTACTGAAGCTTTCTTT. Protein sequence: CASSTGGTEAFF.

The rearrangement links TRBV6-6 to TRBJ1-3; D call uncertain. From germline, CDR1 is MNHNY and CDR2 SVGAGI (reference sequence). This CDR3 region has 14 residues. Between the trimmed V and J ends, which lost 2 bases and 2 bases, there was a span of 7 bases. The CDR3 protein is CASSYAIPGNTIYF. CDR3 coding DNA: TGTGCCAGCAGTTACGCGATCCCTGGAAACACCATATATTTT.